This T cell receptor (beta chain) was captured by sequencing in a study of shared clonotypes between healthy human individuals. At the level of the study: Sampling drew on donors who were a couple of women and a few men aged 18 to 49.

A note on this clone: Its cognate antigen is unknown.

Profiled with immunoSEQ multiplex PCR; TCRdb holds only in-frame clones, not every one. There are about 1 million clones in the sample; 70% to 80% occur only once, and about 1.5% lies in the top ten. Overall study findings and caveats: Generation of non-shared clonotypes was less probable than generation of clonotypes shared by all four donors.

This clonotype was sampled from a man younger than 35 in good health. Sequenced input: memory CD4+ T cells sorted from blood. Subset indicated: CD45RA-negative fraction.

The CDR3 region is CASSWRAGQGPYEQYF. In DNA form, the CDR3 reads TGTGCCAGCAGCTGGAGGGCCGGACAGGGCCCCTACGAGCAGTACTTC. The chain uses TRBV11-2 and TRBJ2-7, with 8 positions matching TRBD1. In germline, CDR1 is SGHAT, CDR2 FQNNGV. Trimming removed 4 bases from V and 2 bases from J; junction bases left unmatched: 10. This CDR3 comprises 16 residues.